This paragraph reports one T cell receptor beta chain. Antigen: not known. These data come from a study of cytomegalovirus exposure and HLA in healthy donors. Study-level results: The study put about 180 TCR beta chains on its list as cytomegalovirus-associated. Later analysis demonstrated an association between a missense DCLRE1C variant and TCR beta V- and J-gene trimming.

V dropped 4 bases and J dropped 2; count of bases not matched to a gene: 5. The CDR3 length is 15 residues. Looked up from germline, CDR1 is MNHEY and CDR2 is SMNVEV (reference sequence). Vbeta (60) and Jbeta (13) primers were used in the PCR. The repertoire was sequenced with immunoSEQ multiplex PCR; TCRdb's copy has only in-frame clones and lacks some. This repertoire shows roughly 180,000 clones, more than 80% found once; its top ten account for approximately 0.8%. The chain couples TRBV27 to TRBJ2-1, with 7 positions matching TRBD1. Sequenced: PBMCs. This sequence was found in a woman younger than 30 in good health and CMV-seronegative. The CDR3 DNA sequence: TGTGCCAGCAGTTCTGGACAGGCCACCTACAATGAGCAGTTCTTC. Protein product: CASSSGQATYNEQFF.